This TCR beta chain was retrieved from a study of cytomegalovirus exposure and HLA in healthy donors. General observations from the study: A missense variant in DCLRE1C was later tied to TCR beta V- and J-gene trimming.

PCR employed 60 Vbeta and 13 Jbeta primers. The repertoire was sequenced with immunoSEQ multiplex PCR; TCRdb's copy has only in-frame clones and lacks some. The table has some 120,000 clones, 80% seen once. Details on this clone: Its antigen is not identified.

The CDR3 totals 15 residues. Per the germline V gene, CDR1 is MNHEY and CDR2 is SMNVEV (reference sequence). Trimming removed 8 bases from V and 0 bases from J; junction bases left unmatched: 4. This sequence originates from a man younger than 45 in good health and CMV-seronegative. The sequenced material came from PBMCs. The rearrangement uses TRBV27 and TRBJ2-7, with 13 bases fitting TRBD2. CDR3 nucleotides: TGTGCCAGCCGACTAGCGGGAGGTAACTCCTACGAGCAGTACTTC. It codes for CASRLAGGNSYEQYF.